This entry concerns a single TCR beta chain. Its antigen is unidentified. The CDR3 loop spans 12 amino acids. Every bit of the isolated RNA underwent reverse transcription, so sequencing read expressed TCRB transcripts. TCRdb's copy holds only in-frame clones and misses some; the assay was immunoSEQ multiplex PCR. The table includes approximately 340,000 clones, over 13% detected once. This sample was taken from a study of beta chain features in type 1 diabetes. About the research overall: There were some 100,000,000 sorted cells examined across all samples. Findings of the study overall: VDJ junctions from type 1 diabetes patients carried fewer insertions and larger deletions. Naive, central memory and Treg TCRB repertoires appeared more alike in patients than in healthy donors. Cells carrying high TCR expression could end up over-represented when cDNA is sequenced.

The TCR originated in a woman younger than 30 in good health. The chain carries TRBV12-2 and TRBJ2-7; the tabulated D call, TRBD2, remains unverified against the DNA. TRBV12-2 is a pseudogene segment. The specimen was naive CD4+ T cells from blood. The CDR3 spells CASRFRLVEQYF. The DNA of the CDR3 is TGTGCAAGTCGCTTTAGACTGGTCGAGCAGTACTTC.